Listed below are T cell receptor beta chains from one sample, sequenced in a study of T cell responses to AZD1222 COVID-19 vaccine. This table comes from immunoSEQ multiplex PCR, and its TCRdb copy is limited to in-frame clones, with some not included. The sample has tens of thousands of clones, approximately 85% seen once. Source: peripheral blood, taken 28 days after the second AZD1222 dose. The receptors shown here come from an adult who received the AZD1222 COVID-19 vaccine. Each CDR3 is given with its conserved first and last residue. D genes are given only for firm matches. Some rows have no size entry. The others give once, few or many, or a class for an expanded clone.

v_gene,j_gene,abundance,d_gene,CDR3aa,CDR3nt
TRBV10-3,TRBJ1-5,-,-,CATDDGPNQPQHF,TGTGCCACCGATGACGGTCCCAATCAGCCCCAGCATTTT
TRBV11-3,TRBJ1-1,-,-,CASSFPGMRTEAFF,TGTGCCAGCAGCTTCCCAGGGATGCGGACTGAAGCTTTCTTT
TRBV12-3/TRBV12-4,TRBJ1-1,-,-,CASNSRVNTEAFF,TGTGCCAGCAACAGCAGGGTGAACACTGAAGCTTTCTTT
TRBV5-1,TRBJ2-7,few,TRBD1,CASSQTGPPYEQYF,TGCGCCAGCAGCCAGACAGGGCCCCCCTACGAGCAGTACTTC
TRBV2,TRBJ1-1,-,-,CASSEGVLNTEAFF,TGTGCCAGCAGTGAAGGGGTCCTGAACACTGAAGCTTTCTTT
TRBV4-3,TRBJ2-7,once,TRBD1,CASSPEGTGVFEQYF,TGCGCCAGCAGCCCCGAGGGGACAGGGGTTTTCGAGCAGTACTTC
TRBV28,TRBJ2-1,-,-,CASSLLMGEKFF,TGTGCCAGCAGTTTGTTGATGGGAGAGAAGTTCTTC
TRBV5-4,TRBJ1-2,-,-,CASSLTGTRYGYTF,TGTGCCAGCAGCTTGACAGGGACGCGCTATGGCTACACCTTC
TRBV13,TRBJ1-3,-,-,CASSLGVGDRSGNTIYF,TGTGCCAGCAGCTTAGGGGTCGGGGATCGCTCTGGAAACACCATATATTTT
TRBV9,TRBJ1-2,-,-,CASSVRGVWGGYTF,TGTGCCAGCAGCGTAAGGGGGGTATGGGGCGGCTACACCTTC
TRBV19,TRBJ1-5,once,-,CASSIRGGYSNQPQHF,TGTGCCAGTAGTATAAGAGGGGGGTATAGCAATCAGCCCCAGCATTTT
TRBV6-5,TRBJ1-2,-,-,CASSFSPVPGRGGYTF,TGTGCCAGCAGTTTCTCACCGGTCCCGGGTCGCGGTGGCTACACCTTC
TRBV7-9,TRBJ1-2,-,-,CASSLTALLGYTF,TGTGCCAGCAGCTTAACCGCACTGCTTGGCTACACCTTC
TRBV7-2,TRBJ1-1,-,-,CASSLGQVNTEAFF,TGTGCCAGCAGCTTAGGACAGGTGAACACTGAAGCTTTCTTT
TRBV5-1,TRBJ2-7,-,TRBD1,CASSLGPGQGYEQYF,TGCGCCAGCAGCTTGGGCCCGGGACAGGGGTACGAGCAGTACTTC
TRBV30,TRBJ1-2,-,-,CAWSPGGSNYGYTF,TGTGCCTGGAGTCCGGGCGGTTCTAACTATGGCTACACCTTC
TRBV19,TRBJ1-6,-,TRBD1,CASSTDRGGSPLHF,TGTGCCAGTAGTACTGACAGGGGTGGTTCACCCCTCCACTTT
TRBV9,TRBJ1-2,-,TRBD1,CASSVGGQGAGAYGYTF,TGTGCCAGCAGCGTAGGTGGGCAGGGGGCTGGGGCCTATGGCTACACCTTC
TRBV5-1,TRBJ1-6,once,-,CASSLFRGNSPLHF,TGCGCCAGCAGCCTCTTCCGGGGGAATTCACCCCTCCACTTT
TRBV14,TRBJ1-5,once,TRBD1,CASRLLGDSQGPQHF,TGTGCCAGCAGACTACTTGGGGACAGCCAAGGGCCCCAGCATTTT
TRBV24-1,TRBJ1-2,-,-,CATSDLSQNYGYTF,TGTGCCACCAGTGATTTGAGCCAGAACTATGGCTACACCTTC
TRBV19,TRBJ2-7,-,-,CASRPGALFGEQYF,TGTGCCAGTAGACCCGGGGCCCTTTTTGGGGAGCAGTACTTC
TRBV7-8,TRBJ1-3,-,-,CASSYYQAGNTIYF,TGTGCCAGCAGTTACTATCAGGCTGGAAACACCATATATTTT
TRBV6-5,TRBJ2-1,once,-,CASRRGDEQFF,TGTGCCAGCAGAAGAGGGGATGAGCAGTTCTTC
TRBV29-1,TRBJ2-7,few,TRBD2,CSVDGIGGRGSYEQYF,TGCAGCGTTGACGGGATTGGCGGGAGAGGGTCCTACGAGCAGTACTTC
TRBV14,TRBJ2-1,-,TRBD2,CASSQLGTSGFNEQFF,TGTGCCAGCAGCCAATTGGGGACTAGCGGGTTCAATGAGCAGTTCTTC
TRBV7-9,TRBJ1-1,-,TRBD1,CASSSHMDRDGEAFF,TGTGCCAGCAGCTCACATATGGACAGGGATGGTGAAGCTTTCTTT
TRBV11-2,TRBJ2-1,-,TRBD2,CASRSLRTGRGEQFF,TGTGCCAGCAGAAGTCTCCGGACCGGGAGGGGTGAGCAGTTCTTC
TRBV14,TRBJ1-2,few,-,CASSQDGNTNYGYTF,TGTGCCAGCAGCCAAGATGGTAACACTAACTATGGCTACACCTTC
TRBV6-6,TRBJ1-4,-,TRBD1,CASSDIGTVEKLFF,TGTGCCAGCAGTGACATTGGGACAGTCGAAAAACTGTTTTTT
TRBV7-2,TRBJ2-4,-,-,CASSLDVAKNIQYF,TGTGCCAGCAGCTTAGACGTGGCCAAAAACATTCAGTACTTC
TRBV27,TRBJ2-1,-,TRBD2,CASSLGLAGDNEQFF,TGTGCCAGCAGTTTAGGACTAGCGGGGGACAATGAGCAGTTCTTC